This T cell receptor (beta chain) came from a study of T-cell reconstitution after alpha-beta-depleted transplantation in children. General observations from the study: Surviving thymic progenitors and recipient T cells were the source of high TCRbeta diversity at day 60 in some patients. Two months or so post-transplant, alpha-beta T cells reportedly derived from several hundred expanded graft clones. After one year, T-cell counts and TCRbeta diversity mostly came from new T cells.

CDR1 is ENHRY, CDR2 SYGVKD, per germline. The germline V and J ends were trimmed by 10 bases and 3 bases, with 13 bases remaining between them. There are 12 residues in the CDR3. Molecular barcoding with unique molecular identifiers was used for the TCRbeta library. TCRdb analysed the PCR reads with MiXCR anew, one entry per CDR3 protein. The table lists around 370,000 distinct CDR3 sequences, under 20% of them singletons. Comments on this clonotype: As yet, its antigen is unknown.

The starting material was PBMCs, mostly from graft donor cells, obtained 360 days after TCRalphabeta/CD19-depleted stem cell transplant. The TCR originated in a male patient between 2 and 9 years old who had a stem cell transplant for acute lymphoblastic leukemia, so the T cells may come from the graft donor. The chain uses TRBV10-3 and TRBJ2-7; D is tentatively TRBD1 or TRBD2 (5 bases each). The CDR3 region is CATTEGIYEQYF. CDR3 in DNA: TGTGCCACCACAGAGGGGATCTACGAGCAGTACTTC.